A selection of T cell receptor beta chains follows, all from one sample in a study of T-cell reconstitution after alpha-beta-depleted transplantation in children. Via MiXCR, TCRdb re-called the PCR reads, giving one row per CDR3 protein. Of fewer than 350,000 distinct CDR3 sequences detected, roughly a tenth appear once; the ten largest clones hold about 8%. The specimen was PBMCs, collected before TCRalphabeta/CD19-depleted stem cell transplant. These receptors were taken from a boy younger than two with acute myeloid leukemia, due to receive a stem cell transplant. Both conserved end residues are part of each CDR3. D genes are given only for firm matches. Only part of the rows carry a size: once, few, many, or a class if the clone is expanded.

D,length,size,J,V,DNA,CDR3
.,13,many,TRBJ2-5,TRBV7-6,TGTGCCAGCAGCCCAAGGACAGAAGAGACCCAGTACTTC,CASSPRTEETQYF
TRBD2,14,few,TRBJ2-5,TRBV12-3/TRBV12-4,TGTGCCAGCAGTTTTCTAGCGGAGGAAGAGACCCAGTACTTC,CASSFLAEEETQYF
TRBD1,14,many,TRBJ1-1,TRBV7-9,TGTGCCAGCAGCTTCCGGGACAGCTACACTGAAGCTTTCTTT,CASSFRDSYTEAFF
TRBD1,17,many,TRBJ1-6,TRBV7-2,TGTGCCAGCAGCCCTGCGGGGACAGGGGCCTCGAATTCACCCCTCCACTTT,CASSPAGTGASNSPLHF
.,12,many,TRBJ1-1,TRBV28,TGTGCCAGCAGTTTTAGAGGGACGGAAGCTTTCTTT,CASSFRGTEAFF
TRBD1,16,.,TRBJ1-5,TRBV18,TGTGCCAGCTCATCTAGGCGTGACAGGGTCAATCAGCCCCAGCATTTT,CASSSRRDRVNQPQHF
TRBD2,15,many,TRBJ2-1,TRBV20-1,TGCAGTGCCCCTCCTCTAGCGGGGGCCTACAATGAGCAGTTCTTC,CSAPPLAGAYNEQFF
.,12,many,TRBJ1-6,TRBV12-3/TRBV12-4,TGTGCCAGCAGTTTTCGATTTTCACCCCTCCACTTT,CASSFRFSPLHF
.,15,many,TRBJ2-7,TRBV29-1,TGCAGCGTCGGGTTGGGCGGGTCGAGCTCCTACGAGCAGTACTTC,CSVGLGGSSSYEQYF
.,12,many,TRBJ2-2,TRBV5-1,TGCGCCAGCAGCTTGGCTGGCGGGGAGCTGTTTTTT,CASSLAGGELFF
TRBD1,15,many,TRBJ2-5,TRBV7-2,TGTGCCAGCAGCTTAGATGGGACAGGGGACGAGACCCAGTACTTC,CASSLDGTGDETQYF
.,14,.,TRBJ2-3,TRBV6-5,TGTGCCAGCAGTTACTTCGGGACAAAAGATACGCAGTATTTT,CASSYFGTKDTQYF
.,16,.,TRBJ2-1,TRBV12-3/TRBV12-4,TGTGCCAGCAGTTTAGGACTAGGGGGGCTTTACAATGAGCAGTTCTTC,CASSLGLGGLYNEQFF
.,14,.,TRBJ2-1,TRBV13,TGTGCCAGCAGCTTACTGGGGCCAGTAGATGAGCAGTTCTTC,CASSLLGPVDEQFF
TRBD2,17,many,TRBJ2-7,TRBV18,TGTGCCAGCTCACCCTTAACCCGGGAGGTCCGAACCTACGAGCAGTACTTC,CASSPLTREVRTYEQYF
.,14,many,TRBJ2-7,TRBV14,TGTGCCAGCAGCCAAGGTACAGTGCCCTACGAGCAGTACTTC,CASSQGTVPYEQYF